Sequencing of this TCR beta chain was carried out in a study of technical replicates of blood from a few donors. Clones were read by immunoSEQ multiplex PCR, and TCRdb kept only the in-frame ones, dropping some. Of roughly 100,000 clones listed, around 96% are singletons. Unmatched junction bases numbered 21, after V lost 6 bases and J lost 7 bases. The germline V gene has CDR1 MNHEY and CDR2 SMNVEV (reference sequence). This CDR3 region has 19 residues. This receptor was obtained from a human donor in good health. The rearrangement uses TRBV27 and TRBJ2-1; 10 bases map to TRBD2. Sequencing was carried out using T cells isolated from PBMCs. The CDR3 region is CASSKVVPSGRNLRNEQFF. The DNA of the CDR3 is TGTGCCAGCAGCAAAGTGGTTCCTAGCGGGAGAAATTTAAGGAATGAGCAGTTCTTC.